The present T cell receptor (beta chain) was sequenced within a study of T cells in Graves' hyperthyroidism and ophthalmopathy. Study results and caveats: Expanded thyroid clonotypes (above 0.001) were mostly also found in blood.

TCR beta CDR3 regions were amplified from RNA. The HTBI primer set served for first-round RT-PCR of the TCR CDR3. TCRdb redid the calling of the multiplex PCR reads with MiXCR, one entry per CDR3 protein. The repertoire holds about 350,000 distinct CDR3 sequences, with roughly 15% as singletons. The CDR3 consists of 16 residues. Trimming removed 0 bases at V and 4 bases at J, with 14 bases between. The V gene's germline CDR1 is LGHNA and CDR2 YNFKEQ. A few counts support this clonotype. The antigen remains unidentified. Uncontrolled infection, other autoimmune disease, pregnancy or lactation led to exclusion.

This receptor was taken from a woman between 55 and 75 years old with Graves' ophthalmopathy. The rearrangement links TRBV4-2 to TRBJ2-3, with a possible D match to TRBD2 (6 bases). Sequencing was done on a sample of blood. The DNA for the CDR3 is TGTGCCAGCAGCCAAGATCTTTCCTGGGGGGCAGATACGCAGTATTTT. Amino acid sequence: CASSQDLSWGADTQYF.